This T cell receptor beta chain was obtained from a study of immune evolution from preneoplasia to lung adenocarcinoma. V was clipped by 5 bases and J by 7 bases; unmatched bases: 7. Germline lookup yields CDR1 MNHEY and CDR2 SVGAGI. CDR3 length: 15 residues. Data came from immunoSEQ multiplex PCR; TCRdb stores just in-frame clones and leaves some out. The sample comprises approximately 3,000 clones, 40% to 50% of which are singletons, and roughly a quarter rests with the top ten. The TCR comes from a person aged 45 to 60 with lung adenocarcinoma. The chain combines TRBV6-5 with TRBJ1-3, with 11 bases lining up with TRBD1. The specimen sequenced was FFPE normal lung tissue adjacent to the tumor. The CDR3 sequence is CASSAGQGESNTIYF. In nucleotides, the CDR3 is TGTGCCAGCAGTGCGGGACAGGGGGAATCGAACACCATATATTTT.